This T cell receptor beta chain was found in a study of T cell responses to AZD1222 COVID-19 vaccine. Findings and limits, study-wide: AZD1222 recipients seropositive at baseline numbered only six. Reports say nearly half of spike-specific TCRs go after unmutated variant regions.

Method: immunoSEQ multiplex PCR; TCRdb's copy keeps in-frame clones and lacks some. The table includes tens of thousands of clones, about 83% detected once. As regards this clone: Its antigen is unidentified.

The J segment lost 2 bases and the V segment lost 8 bases, leaving 4 bases of the junction unmatched. The V gene's germline CDR1 is LNHDA and CDR2 SQIVND (reference sequence). The CDR3 length is 14 residues. The sample in question was peripheral blood, obtained on day 0 of AZD1222 vaccination. The V call is TRBV19, the J call TRBJ2-5; TRBD2 aligns across 11 bases. This TCR derives from an adult in good health. The CDR3 loop reads CASSTSGVQETQYF. The CDR3 nucleotides are TGTGCCAGTTCGACTAGCGGGGTGCAAGAGACCCAGTACTTC.